A single sample is the source of the 3 T cell receptor beta chains below, sequenced in a study of blood T cells in healthy people across ages. The second PCR ran about 6 to 12 cycles with a sample-barcoded 5' primer and J-beta primers. MiXCR, run by TCRdb on the 5' RACE reads, gives a single entry per CDR3 protein. The sample includes hundreds of thousands of distinct CDR3 sequences, about 28% of them seen just once. Another study also made use of these data, one on T cells of mothers and their children.

The specimen was blood. All receptors derive from a boy younger than 10 in good health.

This chain joins TRBV7-8 and TRBJ1-2; 8 bases agree with TRBD1. The CDR3 totals 13 residues. Germline V CDR1 and CDR2: SGHVS, FQNEAQ. With 5 bases clipped from V and 3 bases from J, the junction kept 2 bases outside the gene matches. Here the CDR3 reads CASSTGQDYGYTF. DNA for the CDR3: TGTGCCAGCAGCACGGGACAGGACTATGGCTACACCTTC.

This clonotype was counted a few times. The chain has TRBV29-1 and TRBJ1-1; D not certain. Trimming left V 1 base short and J 0 bases short, with 9 bases between. Germline V gives CDR1 SQVTM, CDR2 ANQGSEA. This CDR3 region has 14 residues. The CDR3 DNA reads TGCAGCGTTGAAGGTCAGAGAATGAACACTGAAGCTTTCTTT. This encodes CSVEGQRMNTEAFF.

This clonotype came up a few times. In DNA form, the CDR3 reads TGCAGCGTTAAAGGGGACTGGGCGGGTGAGCAGTTCTTC. The encoded protein is CSVKGDWAGEQFF. This chain uses TRBV29-1 with TRBJ2-1, with D possibly TRBD2 on 6 matching bases. V shed 5 bases and J shed 9 bases, with 17 bases lying between them. This CDR3 is 13 amino acids long. Germline lookup yields CDR1 SQVTM and CDR2 ANQGSEA.